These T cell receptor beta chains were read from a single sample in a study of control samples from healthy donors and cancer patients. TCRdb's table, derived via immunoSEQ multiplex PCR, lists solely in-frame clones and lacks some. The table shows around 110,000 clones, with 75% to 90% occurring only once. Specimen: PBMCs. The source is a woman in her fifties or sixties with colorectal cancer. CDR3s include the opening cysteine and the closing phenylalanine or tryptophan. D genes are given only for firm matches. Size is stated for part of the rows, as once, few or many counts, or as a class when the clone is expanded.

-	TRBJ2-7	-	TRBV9	CASSVAGTGGGEQYF	TGTGCCAGCAGCGTCGCCGGGACCGGCGGTGGGGAGCAGTACTTC
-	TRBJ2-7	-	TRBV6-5	CASSRTASSYEQYF	TGTGCCAGCAGTAGGACAGCCAGCTCCTACGAGCAGTACTTC
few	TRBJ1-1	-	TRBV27	CASSPTSRGLMNTEAFF	TGTGCCAGCAGTCCCACGTCTCGGGGGCTTATGAACACTGAAGCTTTCTTT
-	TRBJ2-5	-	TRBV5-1	CASSFRGTETQYF	TGCGCCAGCAGCTTTCGGGGTACGGAGACCCAGTACTTC
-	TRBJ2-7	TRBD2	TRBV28	CASSSQAPGEGNEQYF	TGTGCCAGCAGTTCACAAGCTCCCGGGGAGGGGAACGAGCAGTACTTC
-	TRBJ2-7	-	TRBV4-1	CASSQDRFAPGRSYEQYF	TGCGCCAGCAGCCAAGATAGATTCGCGCCAGGGCGTTCCTACGAGCAGTACTTC
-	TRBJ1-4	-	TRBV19	CASRTDVDEKLFF	TGTGCCAGCCGGACCGACGTCGACGAAAAACTGTTTTTT
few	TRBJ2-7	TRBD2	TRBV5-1	CASSLAGGGAYEQYF	TGCGCCAGCAGCTTGGCCGGCGGGGGAGCCTACGAGCAGTACTTC
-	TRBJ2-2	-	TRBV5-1	CASSWPGDTGELFF	TGCGCCAGCAGCTGGCCAGGGGACACCGGGGAGCTGTTTTTT
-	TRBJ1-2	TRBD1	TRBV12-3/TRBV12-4	CASRSDRAYGYTF	TGTGCCAGCCGCTCGGACAGGGCGTATGGCTACACCTTC
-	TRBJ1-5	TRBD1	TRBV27	CASSLTGAPNQPQHF	TGTGCCAGCAGTTTAACAGGGGCTCCCAATCAGCCCCAGCATTTT
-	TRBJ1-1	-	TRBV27	CASSLGRTNTEAFF	TGTGCCAGCAGTTTAGGGAGAACTAACACTGAAGCTTTCTTT
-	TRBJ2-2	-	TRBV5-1	CASSLEGRTGELFF	TGCGCCAGCAGCTTGGAAGGACGCACCGGGGAGCTGTTTTTT
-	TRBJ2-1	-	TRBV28	CASATPEGGSSYNEQFF	TGTGCCAGCGCTACCCCCGAGGGGGGCTCGTCCTACAATGAGCAGTTCTTC
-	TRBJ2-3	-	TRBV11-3	CASSSGNLTDTQYF	TGTGCCAGCAGCTCCGGGAACCTCACAGATACGCAGTATTTT